A selection of T cell receptor beta chains follows, all from one sample in a study of beta chain features in type 1 diabetes. The data were produced by immunoSEQ multiplex PCR, yet TCRdb's version contains in-frame clones alone and is incomplete. This table holds roughly 290,000 clones, 14% to 15% found once. Sequencing used naive CD4+ T cells from blood. These receptors all stem from a man aged 18 to 30 with type 1 diabetes. Both conserved end residues are part of each CDR3. Fields, in order: D gene, V gene, clone size, J gene, CDR3 protein, CDR3 DNA. The D gene is left open where the match is weak. Clone size is stated in some rows and not others, as once, few, many or a class when expanded.

D: TRBD1
V: TRBV4-1
size: few
J: TRBJ2-5
CDR3: CASSQLTGVTETQYF
DNA: TGCGCCAGCAGCCAACTGACAGGGGTGACAGAGACCCAGTACTTC

D: -
V: TRBV30
size: -
J: TRBJ1-2
CDR3: CAWSVRMRLSNYGYTF
DNA: TGTGCCTGGAGTGTCCGAATGAGGCTCTCAAACTATGGCTACACCTTC

D: -
V: TRBV9
size: -
J: TRBJ2-3
CDR3: CASSVGSGDTQYF
DNA: TGTGCCAGCAGCGTAGGGTCGGGAGATACGCAGTATTTT

D: -
V: TRBV9
size: few
J: TRBJ2-2
CDR3: CASSEGFRRELFF
DNA: TGTGCCAGCTCGGAGGGTTTTCGGCGGGAGCTGTTTTTT

D: -
V: TRBV9
size: -
J: TRBJ1-5
CDR3: CASSPPRTGRGEQGNQPQHF
DNA: TGTGCCAGCAGCCCCCCGAGAACAGGCAGGGGCGAACAGGGCAATCAGCCCCAGCATTTT

D: -
V: TRBV20-1
size: few
J: TRBJ2-7
CDR3: CSSVGLEQYF
DNA: TGCAGTTCCGTAGGACTGGAGCAGTACTTC

D: -
V: TRBV7-2
size: few
J: TRBJ2-3
CDR3: CASSFRQGTDTQYF
DNA: TGTGCCAGCAGCTTCCGACAGGGCACAGATACGCAGTATTTT

D: TRBD1
V: TRBV7-2
size: few
J: TRBJ1-2
CDR3: CASSTQTGGDGYTF
DNA: TGTGCCAGCAGCACACAGACAGGGGGGGATGGCTACACCTTC

D: TRBD2
V: TRBV11-2
size: few
J: TRBJ2-3
CDR3: CASSHKDPFAGGPDTQYF
DNA: TGTGCCAGCAGCCACAAAGATCCTTTCGCGGGAGGGCCAGATACGCAGTATTTT

D: TRBD2
V: TRBV29-1
size: once
J: TRBJ2-1
CDR3: CSVKRGGMDEQFF
DNA: TGCAGCGTTAAGCGGGGGGGTATGGATGAGCAGTTCTTC

D: -
V: TRBV18
size: -
J: TRBJ1-1
CDR3: CASSPVGGNAEAFF
DNA: TGTGCCAGCTCACCCGTCGGGGGAAACGCTGAAGCTTTCTTT

D: TRBD1
V: TRBV30
size: -
J: TRBJ1-2
CDR3: CAWSHIDRGGGYTF
DNA: TGTGCCTGGAGTCATATCGACAGGGGTGGCGGCTACACCTTC

D: -
V: TRBV7-7
size: -
J: TRBJ2-7
CDR3: CASSLGGGYEQYF
DNA: TGTGCCAGCAGCTTAGGAGGTGGCTACGAGCAGTACTTC

D: -
V: TRBV6-1
size: once
J: TRBJ1-1
CDR3: CASRGTTSAFF
DNA: TGTGCCAGCAGGGGGACAACTTCAGCTTTCTTT

D: TRBD1
V: TRBV5-1
size: -
J: TRBJ2-7
CDR3: CASSSVPGQGRSSFYEQYF
DNA: TGCGCCAGCAGCTCCGTCCCGGGACAGGGACGATCCTCTTTCTACGAGCAGTACTTC

D: TRBD1
V: TRBV29-1
size: -
J: TRBJ2-7
CDR3: CSVAGRTGSYEQYF
DNA: TGCAGCGTTGCAGGGAGGACAGGGTCCTACGAGCAGTACTTC

D: TRBD2
V: TRBV7-2
size: -
J: TRBJ2-3
CDR3: CASSQRAGGATDTQYF
DNA: TGTGCCAGCAGCCAACGAGCGGGAGGAGCGACAGATACGCAGTATTTT

D: TRBD2
V: TRBV4-3
size: -
J: TRBJ2-1
CDR3: CASSHQSASGDFYNEQFF
DNA: TGCGCCAGCAGCCATCAATCTGCTAGCGGGGACTTCTACAATGAGCAGTTCTTC

D: -
V: TRBV5-6
size: -
J: TRBJ2-5
CDR3: CAGARGRREETQYF
DNA: TGTGCCGGAGCCCGGGGGAGGAGGGAAGAGACCCAGTACTTC

D: -
V: TRBV7-9
size: few
J: TRBJ2-7
CDR3: CASSLRGGLGYEQYF
DNA: TGTGCCAGCAGCTTACGTGGGGGCCTCGGCTACGAGCAGTACTTC

D: TRBD1
V: TRBV5-1
size: -
J: TRBJ2-1
CDR3: CASSATGDTYNEQFF
DNA: TGCGCCAGCAGCGCGACAGGGGATACCTACAATGAGCAGTTCTTC

D: TRBD1
V: TRBV18
size: -
J: TRBJ1-1
CDR3: CASSTSQGGNTEAFF
DNA: TGTGCCAGCTCAACATCCCAGGGGGGGAACACTGAAGCTTTCTTT

D: TRBD1
V: TRBV19
size: -
J: TRBJ2-7
CDR3: CASSTTGVNEQYF
DNA: TGTGCCAGTAGTACCACAGGGGTGAACGAGCAGTACTTC

D: -
V: TRBV27
size: -
J: TRBJ2-7
CDR3: CASKQVVASYEQYF
DNA: TGTGCCAGCAAACAGGTTGTGGCCTCCTACGAGCAGTACTTC

D: -
V: TRBV28
size: -
J: TRBJ2-5
CDR3: CASSLGGGAETQYF
DNA: TGTGCCAGCAGTTTAGGAGGGGGCGCGGAGACCCAGTACTTC

D: -
V: TRBV28
size: -
J: TRBJ2-5
CDR3: CASRVGLTETQYF
DNA: TGTGCCAGCCGTGTTGGCCTCACAGAGACCCAGTACTTC

D: -
V: TRBV20-1
size: -
J: TRBJ1-6
CDR3: CSARGYTLHF
DNA: TGCAGTGCCCGAGGGTACACCCTCCACTTT

D: -
V: TRBV18
size: few
J: TRBJ2-2
CDR3: CASSPPGVLVGELFF
DNA: TGTGCCAGCTCACCACCAGGGGTGCTCGTCGGGGAGCTGTTTTTT

D: TRBD2
V: TRBV9
size: few
J: TRBJ2-7
CDR3: CASSAASGIYEQYF
DNA: TGTGCCAGCAGCGCAGCTAGCGGGATATACGAGCAGTACTTC

D: -
V: TRBV4-3
size: -
J: TRBJ1-1
CDR3: CASSQDLVTEAFF
DNA: TGCGCCAGCAGCCAAGATCTAGTCACTGAAGCTTTCTTT

D: -
V: TRBV7-6
size: -
J: TRBJ2-7
CDR3: CASRRGSSYEQYF
DNA: TGTGCCAGTAGACGAGGGTCATCCTACGAGCAGTACTTC

D: TRBD1
V: TRBV7-2
size: few
J: TRBJ1-2
CDR3: CASSLNRGEVDGYTF
DNA: TGTGCCAGCAGCTTAAACAGGGGGGAAGTCGATGGCTACACCTTC

D: -
V: TRBV11-2
size: -
J: TRBJ2-1
CDR3: CASSLLRGSSYNEQFF
DNA: TGTGCCAGCAGCTTACTTCGGGGAAGCTCCTACAATGAGCAGTTCTTC

D: TRBD1
V: TRBV30
size: -
J: TRBJ2-5
CDR3: CALRDRGRQETQYF
DNA: TGTGCCTTACGAGACAGGGGGCGCCAGGAGACCCAGTACTTC

D: -
V: TRBV9
size: few
J: TRBJ2-4
CDR3: CASSSRLNGIQYF
DNA: TGTGCCAGCAGCTCCCGACTGAACGGCATTCAGTACTTC

D: -
V: TRBV11-2
size: -
J: TRBJ2-7
CDR3: CASSPRFVDIYEQYF
DNA: TGTGCCAGCAGCCCCCGATTTGTGGACATCTACGAGCAGTACTTC

D: TRBD2
V: TRBV5-4
size: -
J: TRBJ2-4
CDR3: CASGWGGTKNIQYF
DNA: TGTGCCAGCGGATGGGGGGGGACCAAAAACATTCAGTACTTC

D: -
V: TRBV2
size: -
J: TRBJ1-1
CDR3: CASSERRGMNTEAFF
DNA: TGTGCCAGCAGTGAGAGGCGGGGCATGAACACTGAAGCTTTCTTT

D: -
V: TRBV18
size: -
J: TRBJ2-7
CDR3: CASSPRLVEPDYEQYF
DNA: TGTGCCAGCTCCCCACGGTTGGTCGAGCCCGACTACGAGCAGTACTTC

D: -
V: TRBV5-1
size: -
J: TRBJ2-7
CDR3: CASSGGGLSYEQYF
DNA: TGCGCCAGCAGCGGGGGGGGCCTATCTTACGAGCAGTACTTC

D: TRBD1
V: TRBV28
size: -
J: TRBJ1-1
CDR3: CASSRTGQKAFF
DNA: TGTGCCAGCAGTCGGACGGGACAGAAAGCTTTCTTT

D: -
V: TRBV7-9
size: few
J: TRBJ2-6
CDR3: CASRAGGGSGANVLTF
DNA: TGTGCCAGCAGGGCGGGCGGCGGCTCTGGGGCCAACGTCCTGACTTTC

D: TRBD1
V: TRBV19
size: -
J: TRBJ2-7
CDR3: CASSTQGANEQYF
DNA: TGTGCCAGTAGTACCCAGGGGGCCAACGAGCAGTACTTC

D: TRBD2
V: TRBV4-2
size: few
J: TRBJ2-7
CDR3: CASSHDTGLGGYEQYF
DNA: TGTGCCAGCAGCCACGATACGGGACTAGGGGGATACGAGCAGTACTTC

D: -
V: TRBV5-1
size: few
J: TRBJ2-4
CDR3: CASSLGSGAAKNIQYF
DNA: TGCGCCAGCAGCTTGGGGTCGGGAGCCGCCAAAAACATTCAGTACTTC

D: -
V: TRBV5-1
size: -
J: TRBJ1-2
CDR3: CASSPAGTYGYTF
DNA: TGCGCCAGCAGCCCCGCGGGGACCTATGGCTACACCTTC

D: TRBD1
V: TRBV30
size: few
J: TRBJ2-7
CDR3: CAWSADRGNEQYF
DNA: TGTGCCTGGAGTGCGGACAGGGGAAACGAGCAGTACTTC

D: TRBD1
V: TRBV29-1
size: few
J: TRBJ1-4
CDR3: CSVDDRVNEKLFF
DNA: TGCAGCGTGGACGACAGGGTGAATGAAAAACTGTTTTTT

D: -
V: TRBV27
size: -
J: TRBJ1-2
CDR3: CASSPGPRDYGYTF
DNA: TGTGCCAGCAGTCCCGGGCCCAGGGACTATGGCTACACCTTC

D: TRBD2
V: TRBV6-5
size: few
J: TRBJ2-1
CDR3: CASSSGGGPSVWEQFF
DNA: TGTGCCAGCAGTTCCGGGGGGGGCCCAAGCGTATGGGAGCAGTTCTTC